This TCR beta chain was recorded in a study of cytomegalovirus exposure and HLA in healthy donors. The study's findings and limits: Among the CMV-associated chains, a few were confirmed in vitro as specific for CMV antigens.

Comment on this clone: The antigen remains unidentified.

PCR employed 60 Vbeta and 13 Jbeta primers. Sequencing used immunoSEQ multiplex PCR; TCRdb keeps in-frame clones, though not all of them. The data contain over 100,000 clones, 66% of them singletons. Source material: PBMCs. The sequence derives from a man between 18 and 29 years old in good health and CMV-seronegative.

The CDR3 spells CASSPVGGLARAQVQYF. CDR3 nucleotide sequence: TGTGCCAGCAGCCCAGTGGGAGGACTAGCGAGAGCCCAGGTTCAGTACTTC. V and J are TRBV7-6 and TRBJ2-4; 9 bases match TRBD2. Germline assignment: CDR1 SGHVS and CDR2 FNYEAQ. CDR3 length equals 17 residues. V lost 5 bases and J lost 11; bases outside the gene matches: 19.